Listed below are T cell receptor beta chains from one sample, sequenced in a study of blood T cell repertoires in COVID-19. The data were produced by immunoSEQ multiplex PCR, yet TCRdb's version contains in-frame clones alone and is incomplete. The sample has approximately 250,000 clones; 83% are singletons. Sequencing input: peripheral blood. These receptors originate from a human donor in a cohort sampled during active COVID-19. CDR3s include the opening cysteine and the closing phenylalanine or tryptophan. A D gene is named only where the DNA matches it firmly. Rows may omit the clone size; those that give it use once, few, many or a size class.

CDR3nt: TGTGCCAGCTCCCTCGAGGAGACAGGGGGCGCGGGCTACACCTTC
CDR3aa: CASSLEETGGAGYTF
j_gene: TRBJ1-2
d_gene: TRBD1
v_gene: TRBV27
abundance: .

CDR3nt: TGTGCCAGCAGTTATCCCCGCCAGGGGTACGAAAAACTGTTTTTT
CDR3aa: CASSYPRQGYEKLFF
j_gene: TRBJ1-4
d_gene: .
v_gene: TRBV28
abundance: .

CDR3nt: TGCGCCAGCAGTGATGGGCTGAAGTTCATCAATGAGCAGTTCTTC
CDR3aa: CASSDGLKFINEQFF
j_gene: TRBJ2-1
d_gene: .
v_gene: TRBV10-1
abundance: .

CDR3nt: TGTGCCAGCTCACCGGGACAGGGAAAGGGTGAGCAGTTCTTC
CDR3aa: CASSPGQGKGEQFF
j_gene: TRBJ2-1
d_gene: TRBD1
v_gene: TRBV18
abundance: .

CDR3nt: TGTGCCACCAGCAATGTGGGACACACAGATACGCAGTATTTT
CDR3aa: CATSNVGHTDTQYF
j_gene: TRBJ2-3
d_gene: .
v_gene: TRBV15
abundance: .

CDR3nt: TGTGCCAGCAGCCGGCCCTGGGGGGACTCTTCACCCCTCCACTTT
CDR3aa: CASSRPWGDSSPLHF
j_gene: TRBJ1-6
d_gene: .
v_gene: TRBV7-9
abundance: .

CDR3nt: TGTGCCAGCAGCTTAAAGGGGGCGTGGAATGAGCAGTTCTTC
CDR3aa: CASSLKGAWNEQFF
j_gene: TRBJ2-1
d_gene: TRBD1
v_gene: TRBV11-3
abundance: .

CDR3nt: TGTGCCATCAGTGCCATCGACAAGGGGGATTCACCCCTCCACTTT
CDR3aa: CAISAIDKGDSPLHF
j_gene: TRBJ1-6
d_gene: .
v_gene: TRBV10-3
abundance: .

CDR3nt: TGCAGCGTTGCACACAACTACAATGAGCAGTTCTTC
CDR3aa: CSVAHNYNEQFF
j_gene: TRBJ2-1
d_gene: .
v_gene: TRBV29-1
abundance: .

CDR3nt: TGTGCCAGCAGTGACGGGACAGGGGGCAATGAGCAGTTCTTC
CDR3aa: CASSDGTGGNEQFF
j_gene: TRBJ2-1
d_gene: TRBD1
v_gene: TRBV6-4
abundance: few

CDR3nt: TGTGCCAGCAGCTTTGGGGGGGATTCACCCCTCCACTTT
CDR3aa: CASSFGGDSPLHF
j_gene: TRBJ1-6
d_gene: .
v_gene: TRBV5-6
abundance: few

CDR3nt: TGTGCCAGCTCACCGGCGCCAGGTGAAAAACTGTTTTTT
CDR3aa: CASSPAPGEKLFF
j_gene: TRBJ1-4
d_gene: .
v_gene: TRBV18
abundance: .

CDR3nt: TGTGCCAGCAGCCAATTCGGGGAGACACCCCTCCACTTT
CDR3aa: CASSQFGETPLHF
j_gene: TRBJ1-6
d_gene: .
v_gene: TRBV14
abundance: few

CDR3nt: TGCGCCAGCAGCGTTGCAGGGGAAACTAATGAAAAACTGTTTTTT
CDR3aa: CASSVAGETNEKLFF
j_gene: TRBJ1-4
d_gene: .
v_gene: TRBV5-1
abundance: .

CDR3nt: TGCGCCAGCAGTGTACTAGCGGTGGCCTCGGGGTACAATGAGCAGTTCTTC
CDR3aa: CASSVLAVASGYNEQFF
j_gene: TRBJ2-1
d_gene: TRBD2
v_gene: TRBV5-1
abundance: few

CDR3nt: TGTGCCAGCAAATATGAAGAGACCCAGTACTTC
CDR3aa: CASKYEETQYF
j_gene: TRBJ2-5
d_gene: .
v_gene: TRBV2
abundance: once

CDR3nt: TGTGCCAGTAGTATGAGGTCTGGACTAGCGGGCAATCTAGCCAAAAACATTCAGTACTTC
CDR3aa: CASSMRSGLAGNLAKNIQYF
j_gene: TRBJ2-4
d_gene: TRBD2
v_gene: TRBV19
abundance: .

CDR3nt: TGTGCCAGCAGTTACTCCGGGACAGTAGGGGGCTACACCTTC
CDR3aa: CASSYSGTVGGYTF
j_gene: TRBJ1-2
d_gene: TRBD1
v_gene: TRBV6-6
abundance: medium-sized

CDR3nt: TGCGCCAGCAGCCTTCTGCGGGACTCACGAACCGGGGAGCAGTTCTTC
CDR3aa: CASSLLRDSRTGEQFF
j_gene: TRBJ2-1
d_gene: .
v_gene: TRBV4-1
abundance: .

CDR3nt: TGTGCCAGCAGCAAAGGGGACACAGATACGCAGTATTTT
CDR3aa: CASSKGDTDTQYF
j_gene: TRBJ2-3
d_gene: .
v_gene: TRBV6-4
abundance: .

CDR3nt: TGCGCCAGCAGCTTGTTGGGGGGGGATCAGCCCCAGCATTTT
CDR3aa: CASSLLGGDQPQHF
j_gene: TRBJ1-5
d_gene: .
v_gene: TRBV5-1
abundance: .

CDR3nt: TGCAGCGTTGAAGGGAGGGGTATGGGTGAGCAGTTCTTC
CDR3aa: CSVEGRGMGEQFF
j_gene: TRBJ2-1
d_gene: .
v_gene: TRBV29-1
abundance: .

CDR3nt: TGTGCCAGCAGGTCCGAAGAGGGGCCCCAGCATTTT
CDR3aa: CASRSEEGPQHF
j_gene: TRBJ1-5
d_gene: .
v_gene: TRBV2
abundance: .

CDR3nt: TGTGCCAGCAGCTCCCTGACAGGTGGCGAGCAGTACTTC
CDR3aa: CASSSLTGGEQYF
j_gene: TRBJ2-7
d_gene: .
v_gene: TRBV11-3
abundance: .

CDR3nt: TGTGCCAGCAGCGTAGCTACGGGACTAGGAGTCGGGTCCTCAGATACGCAGTATTTT
CDR3aa: CASSVATGLGVGSSDTQYF
j_gene: TRBJ2-3
d_gene: TRBD2
v_gene: TRBV9
abundance: .

CDR3nt: TGTGCCAGCAGCCCACAGGGGCCAGACGAGCAGTACTTC
CDR3aa: CASSPQGPDEQYF
j_gene: TRBJ2-7
d_gene: TRBD1
v_gene: TRBV5-6
abundance: .

CDR3nt: TGTGCCAGCAGCTCCATACATCAACCGGGACAGGGCACCTACGAGCAGTACTTC
CDR3aa: CASSSIHQPGQGTYEQYF
j_gene: TRBJ2-7
d_gene: TRBD1
v_gene: TRBV11-2
abundance: .

CDR3nt: TGTGCCAGCAGCTTCCCGGGACAGGGAATCAATGAGCAGTTCTTC
CDR3aa: CASSFPGQGINEQFF
j_gene: TRBJ2-1
d_gene: TRBD1
v_gene: TRBV11-1
abundance: .

CDR3nt: TGTGCCACCAGTGATTCCAGGTGGACAGGAGAATTTAATCAGCCCCAGCATTTT
CDR3aa: CATSDSRWTGEFNQPQHF
j_gene: TRBJ1-5
d_gene: TRBD1
v_gene: TRBV24-1
abundance: once

CDR3nt: TGTGCCAGCAATCAAGGAGGGTTGAGTAGGCCCCAGCATTTT
CDR3aa: CASNQGGLSRPQHF
j_gene: TRBJ1-5
d_gene: .
v_gene: TRBV3-1/TRBV3-2
abundance: .

CDR3nt: TGTGCCAGCAGCTTTTGGGGACAGGTTGGTTCCTACGAGCAGTACTTC
CDR3aa: CASSFWGQVGSYEQYF
j_gene: TRBJ2-7
d_gene: TRBD1
v_gene: TRBV7-9
abundance: .

CDR3nt: TGCGCCAGCAGCTCTAGCGGGGGGATAGATACGCAGTATTTT
CDR3aa: CASSSSGGIDTQYF
j_gene: TRBJ2-3
d_gene: TRBD2
v_gene: TRBV5-1
abundance: .

CDR3nt: TGTGCCAGCAGTCTCGACCAAGGACAGGGGGCGCATCAGCCCCAGCATTTT
CDR3aa: CASSLDQGQGAHQPQHF
j_gene: TRBJ1-5
d_gene: TRBD1
v_gene: TRBV28
abundance: once

CDR3nt: TGCAGTGCTAGTAGGACAGCTCTTTATGGCTACACCTTC
CDR3aa: CSASRTALYGYTF
j_gene: TRBJ1-2
d_gene: .
v_gene: TRBV20-1
abundance: .

CDR3nt: TGTGCCAGCAGCTTGTTATCAGGGGGTGTCAATCAGCCCCAGCATTTT
CDR3aa: CASSLLSGGVNQPQHF
j_gene: TRBJ1-5
d_gene: TRBD1
v_gene: TRBV5-6
abundance: once

CDR3nt: TGTGCCACCAGTGACCCTCGACAGGGGACCTCCCAAGAGACCCAGTACTTC
CDR3aa: CATSDPRQGTSQETQYF
j_gene: TRBJ2-5
d_gene: TRBD1
v_gene: TRBV24-1
abundance: .

CDR3nt: TGTGCCAGCAGCCTGGACAGGGGTACGAGGGCCACTGAAGCTTTCTTT
CDR3aa: CASSLDRGTRATEAFF
j_gene: TRBJ1-1
d_gene: TRBD1
v_gene: TRBV3-1/TRBV3-2
abundance: .

CDR3nt: TGTGCCAGCAGCTTAGACTCGGGAGGAAACACCATATATTTT
CDR3aa: CASSLDSGGNTIYF
j_gene: TRBJ1-3
d_gene: .
v_gene: TRBV7-9
abundance: .

CDR3nt: TGTGCCAGCGAACGGGTTTTCGCGACGGGTACCGGGGAGCTGTTTTTT
CDR3aa: CASERVFATGTGELFF
j_gene: TRBJ2-2
d_gene: .
v_gene: TRBV25-1
abundance: once

CDR3nt: TGTGCCAGCAGTGAACGGGGTTTGACTGAAGCTTTCTTT
CDR3aa: CASSERGLTEAFF
j_gene: TRBJ1-1
d_gene: .
v_gene: TRBV6-1
abundance: .

CDR3nt: TGTGCCAGCAGCCCTAGACTAGCGGGGAGCACAGATACGCAGTATTTT
CDR3aa: CASSPRLAGSTDTQYF
j_gene: TRBJ2-3
d_gene: TRBD2
v_gene: TRBV7-2
abundance: once

CDR3nt: TGTGCCAGCTCCCGCAGGGATGGGGCCAACGTCCTGACTTTC
CDR3aa: CASSRRDGANVLTF
j_gene: TRBJ2-6
d_gene: .
v_gene: TRBV18
abundance: .

CDR3nt: TGTGCCAGTAGTACTTCCCTAGGTCGAGGTGAAGCTTTCTTT
CDR3aa: CASSTSLGRGEAFF
j_gene: TRBJ1-1
d_gene: .
v_gene: TRBV19
abundance: .

CDR3nt: TGTGCCTGGAGAATAGGGGCCCCGAATACGCAGTATTTT
CDR3aa: CAWRIGAPNTQYF
j_gene: TRBJ2-3
d_gene: .
v_gene: TRBV30
abundance: .

CDR3nt: TGTGCCTGGAGTCGGCGGCATGGTGCCTATAATTCACCCCTCCACTTT
CDR3aa: CAWSRRHGAYNSPLHF
j_gene: TRBJ1-6
d_gene: .
v_gene: TRBV30
abundance: .

CDR3nt: TGTGCCAGCAGTAGCATAACGGTTGGAAACACCATATATTTT
CDR3aa: CASSSITVGNTIYF
j_gene: TRBJ1-3
d_gene: .
v_gene: TRBV6-5
abundance: few

CDR3nt: TGTGCCAGCAGATCCGGGACTAGCGGCACAGATACGCAGTATTTT
CDR3aa: CASRSGTSGTDTQYF
j_gene: TRBJ2-3
d_gene: TRBD2
v_gene: TRBV5-4
abundance: .

CDR3nt: TGTGCCAGCCTATCGGGAGGACCCTATGGCTACACCTTC
CDR3aa: CASLSGGPYGYTF
j_gene: TRBJ1-2
d_gene: .
v_gene: TRBV6-6
abundance: .

CDR3nt: TGTGCCAGTAGTATCTATCGGGTGAACACTGAAGCTTTCTTT
CDR3aa: CASSIYRVNTEAFF
j_gene: TRBJ1-1
d_gene: .
v_gene: TRBV19
abundance: few

CDR3nt: TGTGCCAGCAGCCAGGACAGCTCCACCGGGGAGCTGTTTTTT
CDR3aa: CASSQDSSTGELFF
j_gene: TRBJ2-2
d_gene: .
v_gene: TRBV3-1/TRBV3-2
abundance: .